This T cell receptor beta chain was identified in a study of high-grade serous ovarian cancer treatment subgroups. CDR3 length equals 15 residues. The ends lost 1 base at V and 5 bases at J; junction bases unmatched: 7. Germline assignment: CDR1 MGHRA and CDR2 YSYEKL. Data came from immunoSEQ multiplex PCR; TCRdb stores just in-frame clones and leaves some out. The sample records 3,500 to 4,500 clones, around 65% being singletons. A remark on this clone: The antigen is undetermined.

Tumor samples were taken before definitive surgery or chemotherapy. General study results and limits: CDR1 and CDR2 were left unanalyzed; analyses focused on CDR3.

This TCR derives from a human donor with high-grade serous ovarian cancer. V gene TRBV4-1 combines with J gene TRBJ2-5, with TRBD1 matching over 7 bases. What was sequenced was tumor tissue. This CDR3 reads CASSQGTGVGETQYF. The CDR3 nucleotides are TGCGCCAGCAGCCAAGGTACAGGGGTGGGGGAGACCCAGTACTTC.